The 20 T cell receptor beta chains presented below share a single source sample, sequenced in a study of blood T cell repertoires in COVID-19. The table came from immunoSEQ multiplex PCR; TCRdb's copy has only in-frame clones and leaves some out. The sample includes almost 200,000 clones, roughly 83% of them seen just once. The sequencing sample was made of peripheral blood. Receptors were obtained from a woman aged 40 to 50 with COVID-19, enrolled during active disease.

The V and J genes are TRBV11-2 and TRBJ2-7; 9 bases agree with TRBD2. The CDR3 contains 14 residues. Per the germline V gene, CDR1 is SGHAT and CDR2 is FQNNGV. V shed 1 base and J 3 bases; nucleotides not matched to a gene: 1. CDR3 residues: CASSLASGDYEQYF. CDR3 DNA: TGTGCCAGCAGCTTAGCTAGCGGGGACTACGAGCAGTACTTC.

This clone was picked up a small number of times. The chain joins TRBV9 to TRBJ1-1; D not resolved. Trimming removed 2 bases from V and 4 bases from J, with 9 bases in between. The CDR3 spans 13 residues. Germline CDR1 is SGDLS and CDR2 is YYNGEE. The CDR3 DNA reads as TGTGCCAGCAGCGTGAACTCGGGCACTGAAGCTTTCTTT. Translated: CASSVNSGTEAFF. The whole variable domain, filled in from reference TRBV9 and TRBJ1-1, reads DSGVTQTPKHLITATGQRVTLRCSPRSGDLSVYWYQQSLDQGLQFLIQYYNGEERAKGNILERFSAQQFPDLHSELNLSSLELGDSALYFCASSVNSGTEAFFGQGTRLTVV.

This clone appeared a few times. The genes are TRBV7-3 and TRBJ1-6; 10 bases map to TRBD1. Looked up from germline, CDR1 is SGHTA and CDR2 is FQGTGA. CDR3 length: 16 residues. Trimming removed 1 base from V and 9 bases from J; junction bases left unmatched: 6. The CDR3 spells CASSLIGDRGGSPLHF. The CDR3 nucleotides read TGTGCCAGCAGCTTAATTGGGGACAGGGGTGGTTCACCCCTCCACTTT.

The chain carries TRBV3-1 (or the pseudogene TRBV3-2) and TRBJ2-3; D gene uncertain. The CDR3 has 15 amino acids. Germline V gene sequence: CDR1 LGHDT, CDR2 YNNKEL (reference sequence). V shed 4 bases and J shed 3 bases, with 14 bases lying between them. CDR3 sequence reads: CASSPFSGPTDTQYF. The CDR3, as DNA: TGTGCCAGCAGCCCCTTCTCCGGTCCTACAGATACGCAGTATTTT.

There are a few counts of this clone. V gene TRBV5-8 combines with J gene TRBJ2-1; D is perhaps TRBD2 (6 bases). V lost 0 bases and J lost 1, with 8 bases in between. This CDR3 is 15 amino acids long. Looked up from germline, CDR1 is SGHTS and CDR2 is YDEGEE. The CDR3 spells CASSLVRGSYNEQFF. In DNA form, the CDR3 reads TGTGCCAGCAGCTTGGTCCGGGGGTCCTACAATGAGCAGTTCTTC.

This clone showed up just a few times. V gene TRBV19 combines with J gene TRBJ2-7, with D perhaps TRBD2 (6 bases). Germline CDR1 and CDR2: LNHDA and SQIVND (reference sequence). Trimming left V 9 bases short and J 3 bases short, with 21 bases between. The CDR3 extends over 15 amino acids. This chain's CDR3 is CARRAWAGWHYEQYF. CDR3 nucleotide sequence: TGTGCCAGGAGAGCTTGGGCGGGATGGCACTACGAGCAGTACTTC.

V is TRBV10-3 and J is TRBJ2-7; D is ambiguous. Germline CDR1 reads ENHRY; CDR2 reads SYGVKD. The V and J ends lost 7 bases and 5 bases respectively, with 12 bases between them. The CDR3 loop spans 12 amino acids. This CDR3 reads CAITNTTDEQYF. CDR3 DNA sequence: TGTGCCATCACGAACACAACCGACGAGCAGTACTTC.

This chain connects TRBV4-1 to TRBJ2-7, with D possibly being TRBD2 (6 bases). The V and J ends lost 0 bases and 4 bases respectively, with 19 bases between them. The CDR3 totals 17 residues. Germline loops: CDR1 MGHRA, CDR2 YSYEKL. The chain's CDR3 is CASSQEFATRDPYEQYF. Here the CDR3 DNA reads TGCGCCAGCAGCCAAGAATTTGCCACGCGGGATCCATACGAGCAGTACTTC.

This clone was picked up a small number of times. This chain joins TRBV7-2 and TRBJ2-1; 8 bases agree with TRBD2. CDR1 and CDR2 (germline): SGHTA, FQGNSA. After removal of 4 bases from V and 0 bases from J, the junction contained 2 bases not matched to a gene. CDR3 length equals 15 residues. The CDR3 loop reads CASSYGGGSYNEQFF. For the CDR3, the DNA is TGTGCCAGCAGCTACGGGGGGGGCTCCTACAATGAGCAGTTCTTC.

J is TRBJ1-5 and V is TRBV28, with 8 bases identical to TRBD1. Germline-derived CDR1 and CDR2 are MDHEN and SYDVKM. This CDR3 region has 16 residues. The junction had 15 bases not matched to a gene; V was cut back by 8 bases and J by 6 bases. The CDR3 DNA reads TGTGCCAGCCTAACCGGGACAGGTATCTCTCGTCAGCCCCAGCATTTT. Amino acids: CASLTGTGISRQPQHF.

CDR3 nucleotides: TGTGCAACCACGGGGGGAGCAGATACGCAGTATTTT. Translated, it gives CATTGGADTQYF. The rearrangement links TRBV10-3 to TRBJ2-3; 7 bases map to TRBD2. Germline loops: CDR1 ENHRY, CDR2 SYGVKD. The length of the CDR3 is 12 residues.

V usage is TRBV5-1 and J usage is TRBJ1-2; 7 bases line up with TRBD1. The CDR3 spans 14 residues. V was pared by 2 bases and J by 6 bases, with 7 bases of the junction left unmatched. In germline, CDR1 is SGHRS, CDR2 YFSETQ. CDR3 region: CASSFLGQDHGYTF. DNA of the CDR3: TGCGCCAGCAGCTTTCTCGGACAGGACCATGGCTACACCTTC. The whole variable domain, filled in from reference TRBV5-1 and TRBJ1-2, reads KAGVTQTPRYLIKTRGQQVTLSCSPISGHRSVSWYQQTPGQGLQFLFEYFSETQRNKGNFPGRFSGRQFSNSRSEMNVSTLELGDSALYLCASSFLGQDHGYTFGSGTRLTVV.

This sequence joins TRBV5-1 and TRBJ2-4, with 7 bases that match TRBD1. Germline V CDR1 and CDR2: SGHRS, YFSETQ. The CDR3 contains 17 residues. With 0 bases clipped from V and 0 bases from J, the junction kept 6 bases outside the gene matches. CDR3 protein: CASSLGQGSGAKNIQYF. The CDR3 region has the DNA TGCGCCAGCAGCTTGGGACAGGGTTCAGGAGCCAAAAACATTCAGTACTTC.

This chain links TRBV6-1 with TRBJ2-1, with TRBD2 matching over 10 bases. Trimming cost V 4 bases and J 4 bases; bases outside gene matches: 10. Germline lookup yields CDR1 MNHNS and CDR2 SASEGT. The length of the CDR3 is 17 residues. CDR3 in DNA: TGTGCCAGCAGTGTAGCGGGAGGCCCCTTATCTTACAATGAGCAGTTCTTC. Translation: CASSVAGGPLSYNEQFF.

This clone has only one observation. This chain joins TRBV9 and TRBJ1-2; D is possibly TRBD1 (6 bases). V shed 4 bases and J shed 5 bases, with 9 bases lying between them. Per the germline V gene, CDR1 is SGDLS and CDR2 is YYNGEE. The CDR3 contains 12 residues. CDR3 DNA: TGTGCCAGCAGCTTAGGACAGTATGGCTACACCTTC. This codes for CASSLGQYGYTF.

The chain links TRBV6-4 to TRBJ1-5, with TRBD1 matching over 9 bases. Germline V gene sequence: CDR1 MRHNA, CDR2 SNTAGT. After removal of 5 bases from V and 5 bases from J, the junction contained 4 bases not matched to a gene. The CDR3 extends over 14 amino acids. CDR3: CASSSTGGYQPQHF. In nucleotides, the CDR3 is TGTGCCAGCAGTTCGACAGGGGGGTATCAGCCCCAGCATTTT.

This rearrangement joins TRBV3-1 (or the pseudogene TRBV3-2) to TRBJ2-7, with D perhaps TRBD2 (5 bases). Trimming left V 5 bases short and J 4 bases short, with 9 bases between. This CDR3 comprises 12 residues. Germline assignment: CDR1 LGHDT and CDR2 YNNKEL (reference sequence). The CDR3 loop reads CASSSEGYEQYF. CDR3 nucleotide sequence: TGTGCCAGCAGCTCTGAGGGATACGAGCAGTACTTC.

This clone was observed once. The genes are TRBV6-5 and TRBJ2-1; D remains unclear. From germline, CDR1 is MNHEY and CDR2 SVGAGI. V gave up 5 bases and J gave up 4 bases, with 9 bases separating them. The CDR3 totals 13 residues. DNA of the CDR3: TGTGCCAGCAGTCTCACAGCTTACAATGAGCAGTTCTTC. Amino acids: CASSLTAYNEQFF.

This sequence joins TRBV12-3 or TRBV12-4 and TRBJ1-2, with D unclear. This CDR3 comprises 13 residues. V shed 3 bases and J shed 8 bases, with 13 bases lying between them. CDR3: CASSFGGYVGYTF. The CDR3 DNA is TGTGCCAGCAGTTTTGGCGGGTATGTCGGCTACACCTTC.

The rearrangement uses TRBV4-3 and TRBJ2-1, with D perhaps TRBD2 (7 bases). The CDR3 sequence is 16 residues long. CDR1 is LGHNA, CDR2 YSLEER, per germline. V was pared by 0 bases and J by 6 bases, with 15 bases between. The CDR3, as DNA: TGCGCCAGCAGCCAAGACGGCGGGGGCCGCCTCAATGAGCAGTTCTTC. It encodes CASSQDGGGRLNEQFF.